This passage covers 30 T cell receptor beta chains from one sample sequenced in a study of CD8 T cells in ankylosing spondylitis. TCRdb reprocessed the 5' RACE reads via MiXCR and lists one record per CDR3 protein. The sample contains about 300,000 distinct CDR3 sequences, less than 25% of which appear only once. The sample comprised blood, either unsorted or a sorted T cell fraction (not recorded which). These receptors all come from a female donor with ankylosing spondylitis or in good health (not recorded which).

This clonotype turned up a few times. The gene calls are TRBV9 and TRBJ2-2; D not certain. V lost 1 base, J lost 7 bases, and 11 bases lay in between. The germline CDR1 and CDR2 sequences are SGDLS and YYNGEE. This CDR3 is built from 14 residues. The CDR3 DNA reads TGTGCCAGCAGCGTAAATCCCGGTGGCGGGGAGCTGTTTTTT. Translating it yields CASSVNPGGGELFF.

This clonotype was counted a few times. V gene TRBV6-1 combines with J gene TRBJ1-1; possibly TRBD1 for D (5 bases). Germline CDR1 MNHNS, CDR2 SASEGT. Trimming took 7 bases from V and 8 from J, leaving 14 bases between them. This CDR3 has 12 residues. CDR3 coding DNA: TGTGCCAGCATTACTTGGGGGAGAGAAGCTTTCTTT. Translation: CASITWGREAFF.

CDR3 sequence (DNA): TGTGCCAGCACCCCCCCCCCGAAGCGCAATGAGCAGTTCTTC. Its protein product is CASTPPPKRNEQFF. The rearrangement links TRBV12-3 or TRBV12-4 to TRBJ2-1; D is ambiguous. Trimming cost V 7 bases and J 6 bases, with 16 bases left between them. The CDR3 has 14 amino acids.

This clonotype was counted a few times. The chain links TRBV15 to TRBJ1-1; D uncertain. The V end was cut by 2 bases, the J end by 1 base, with 5 bases between. CDR3 length: 13 amino acids. Germline loops: CDR1 LNHNV, CDR2 YYDKDF (reference sequence). This CDR3 reads CATSRNGNTEAFF. The CDR3 DNA follows: TGTGCCACCAGCAGAAACGGGAACACTGAAGCTTTCTTT.

This chain connects TRBV4-3 to TRBJ2-1; 8 bases line up with TRBD2. The CDR3 has 18 residues. Losses at the gene ends were 5 bases for V and 3 bases for J; bases not matched to a gene: 15. Germline CDR1 reads LGHNA; CDR2 reads YSLEER. CDR3: CASSARLAGRPDYNEQFF. For the CDR3, the DNA is TGCGCCAGCAGCGCTCGGCTAGCGGGCCGCCCAGACTACAATGAGCAGTTCTTC.

This clonotype was detected many times. The CDR3 region has the DNA TGCGCCAGCAGTTCCGGGACTAGGGATGAGCAGTTCTTC. It encodes CASSSGTRDEQFF. The V call is TRBV5-1, the J call TRBJ2-1; TRBD2 aligns across 8 bases. The trim removed 5 bases at V and 8 bases at J, leaving 6 bases unmatched. This CDR3 spans 13 amino acids. CDR1 is SGHRS, CDR2 YFSETQ, per germline.

This clonotype was observed a handful of times. This chain joins TRBV10-3 and TRBJ2-2, with a weak D call TRBD2 (5 bases). Germline lookup yields CDR1 ENHRY and CDR2 SYGVKD. Trimming took off 7 bases at V and 0 bases at J, with 15 bases between the two ends. The CDR3 is made up of 16 amino acids. CDR3 coding DNA: TGTGCCATCAATTCGGGCGGGCAAACGAACACCGGGGAGCTGTTTTTT. Translated, it gives CAINSGGQTNTGELFF.

The rearrangement uses TRBV27 and TRBJ2-7; TRBD2 aligns across 13 bases. The CDR3 contains 15 residues. The ends lost 8 bases at V and 0 bases at J; junction bases unmatched: 4. Germline V gene lookup returns CDR1 MNHEY and CDR2 SMNVEV (reference sequence). This CDR3 is CASGTSGKNSYEQYF. The CDR3 DNA sequence: TGTGCCAGCGGGACTAGCGGGAAAAACTCCTACGAGCAGTACTTC.

J is TRBJ2-7 and V is TRBV12-3 or TRBV12-4; TRBD2 agrees at 9 bases. V lost 3 bases, J lost 3 bases, and 6 bases stayed unmatched. The CDR3 loop spans 15 amino acids. The CDR3 protein is CASSFQLAGLYEQYF. CDR3 nucleotides: TGTGCCAGCAGTTTCCAGCTAGCGGGACTCTACGAGCAGTACTTC.

The V gene is TRBV20-1, the J gene TRBJ2-5; either TRBD1 or TRBD2 may supply D (5 bases each). The ends were cut back, 3 bases at V and 5 bases at J, with 19 bases in the middle. Germline assignment: CDR1 DFQATT and CDR2 SNEGSKA (reference sequence). This CDR3 is 15 amino acids long. The CDR3 bases are TGCAGTGCTAGCCCAGGCAGGGAGAAATGGGAGACCCAGTACTTC. This gives the protein CSASPGREKWETQYF.

The table lists this clonotype with many counts. The genes are TRBV29-1 and TRBJ2-1; 11 nucleotides agree with TRBD2. V lost 8 bases and J lost 2; bases outside the gene matches: 8. This CDR3 comprises 15 residues. The germline V gene has CDR1 SQVTM and CDR2 ANQGSEA. DNA of the CDR3: TGCAGCTGTAAGGGACTAGCGGCCACCTACAATGAGCAGTTCTTC. It encodes CSCKGLAATYNEQFF.

This clonotype was detected many times. V and J are TRBV18 and TRBJ1-1, with D tentatively TRBD1 (5 bases). CDR3 length equals 12 residues. V shed 6 bases and J shed 7 bases, with 12 bases lying between them. Germline V gene sequence: CDR1 KGHSH, CDR2 LQKENI. DNA of the CDR3: TGTGCCAGCTCGTCGACAGCCCTTGAAGCTTTCTTT. Residues: CASSSTALEAFF.

This chain connects TRBV12-3 or TRBV12-4 to TRBJ1-5; 9 nucleotides line up with TRBD1. J was trimmed by 9 bases and V by 5 bases; bases with no gene match: 8. The CDR3 totals 14 residues. As DNA, the CDR3 is TGTGCCAGCAGTACGACAGGGGGAGTGGGGCCCCAGCATTTT. It encodes CASSTTGGVGPQHF.

This clonotype has just a few counts. The CDR3 bases are TGTGCCAGCAGCCCAGTACGGGTCGGGGGCTCCTACGAGCAGTACTTC. Protein sequence: CASSPVRVGGSYEQYF. The V call is TRBV5-5, the J call TRBJ2-7, with D possibly TRBD2 on 6 matching bases. Germline V gene data show CDR1 as SGHKS and CDR2 as YYEKEE (reference sequence). The V end was cut by 4 bases, the J end by 0 bases, with 17 bases between. The CDR3 has 16 residues. Looking up the rest from reference TRBV5-5 and TRBJ2-7 gives the full variable domain: DAGVTQSPTHLIKTRGQQVTLRCSPISGHKSVSWYQQVLGQGPQFIFQYYEKEERGRGNFPDRFSARQFPNYSSELNVNALLLGDSALYLCASSPVRVGGSYEQYFGPGTRLTVT.

This clonotype was counted a few times. The chain is built from TRBV10-2 and TRBJ2-7; maybe TRBD1 (5 bases). The ends were cut back, 7 bases at V and 0 bases at J, with 13 bases in the middle. Germline V gene data show CDR1 as WSHSY and CDR2 as SAAADI. This CDR3 spans 14 amino acids. CDR3 region: CASKSQELSYEQYF. CDR3 nucleotides: TGCGCCAGCAAATCACAGGAGCTCTCCTACGAGCAGTACTTC.

In its sample, this clonotype was seen a few times. This rearrangement joins TRBV6-2 or TRBV6-3 to TRBJ2-7; unclear D gene. CDR3 length: 11 amino acids. Germline-derived CDR1 and CDR2 are MNHEY and SVGEGT. Trimming removed 7 bases at V and 6 bases at J, with 10 bases between. CDR3 sequence: CASTKLGEQYF. The DNA for the CDR3 is TGTGCCAGCACAAAACTGGGCGAGCAGTACTTC.

There are many counts of this clonotype. The chain uses TRBV28 and TRBJ2-2; no clear D gene. Trimming removed 10 bases at V and 3 bases at J, with 15 bases between. The CDR3 runs 14 residues. In germline, CDR1 is MDHEN, CDR2 SYDVKM. Here the CDR3 reads CAIKTGRHTGELFF. The CDR3 bases are TGTGCCATCAAAACGGGCAGACACACCGGGGAGCTGTTTTTT.

Only a few counts were recorded for this clonotype. The chain is built from TRBV20-1 and TRBJ2-1, with 7 positions matching TRBD2. The germline V gene has CDR1 DFQATT and CDR2 SNEGSKA (reference sequence). The junction had 8 bases not matched to a gene; V was cut back by 3 bases and J by 0 bases. The CDR3 consists of 16 residues. The CDR3 loop is CSARLSGVSSYNEQFF. CDR3 bases: TGCAGTGCTAGGCTCAGCGGGGTAAGCTCCTACAATGAGCAGTTCTTC.

This clonotype has more than one count but fewer than ten. This chain uses TRBV20-1 with TRBJ2-5, with 12 bases fitting TRBD2. Trimming at V came to 3 bases and at J to 7 bases, leaving 12 bases not matched to a gene. The CDR3 is 16 amino acids. The V gene's germline CDR1 is DFQATT and CDR2 SNEGSKA (reference sequence). CDR3 sequence: CSASPVLAGGPMTQYF. In DNA, the CDR3 is TGCAGTGCTAGCCCTGTTCTAGCGGGAGGGCCCATGACCCAGTACTTC.

This clonotype was seen more than once but under ten times. V is TRBV9 and J is TRBJ2-1; 16 bases are shared with TRBD2. Germline V gene data show CDR1 as SGDLS and CDR2 as YYNGEE. V shed 3 bases and J 7 bases; nucleotides not matched to a gene: 7. The CDR3 totals 17 residues. The CDR3 protein is CASSAGTSGRALNEQFF. The DNA of the CDR3 is TGTGCCAGCAGCGCCGGGACTAGCGGGAGGGCCTTGAATGAGCAGTTCTTC. The whole variable domain, filled in from reference TRBV9 and TRBJ2-1, reads DSGVTQTPKHLITATGQRVTLRCSPRSGDLSVYWYQQSLDQGLQFLIQYYNGEERAKGNILERFSAQQFPDLHSELNLSSLELGDSALYFCASSAGTSGRALNEQFFGPGTRLTVL.

V usage is TRBV20-1 and J usage is TRBJ2-1, with D perhaps TRBD1 (6 bases). This CDR3 has 14 amino acids. Germline-derived CDR1 and CDR2 are DFQATT and SNEGSKA (reference sequence). Trimming shortened V by 3 bases and J by 0 bases, and 9 bases separated the two germline ends. CDR3 DNA: TGCAGTGCTAGGGGGGCCAGCTCCTACAATGAGCAGTTCTTC. This gives the protein CSARGASSYNEQFF.

In its sample, this clonotype was seen a few times. The chain recombines TRBV5-1 with TRBJ2-4; 7 bases match TRBD1. The V gene's germline CDR1 is SGHRS and CDR2 YFSETQ. The CDR3 length is 15 residues. V lost 0 bases, J lost 5 bases, and 5 bases stayed unmatched. The CDR3 DNA follows: TGCGCCAGCAGCTTGGCCGTAGGACAGGAAAACATTCAGTACTTC. Amino acid sequence: CASSLAVGQENIQYF. The variable domain in full, with the rest retrieved from reference TRBV5-1 and TRBJ2-4, is KAGVTQTPRYLIKTRGQQVTLSCSPISGHRSVSWYQQTPGQGLQFLFEYFSETQRNKGNFPGRFSGRQFSNSRSEMNVSTLELGDSALYLCASSLAVGQENIQYFGAGTRLSVL.

The sample holds many counts of this clonotype. The chain combines TRBV12-3 or TRBV12-4 with TRBJ1-2, with TRBD1 matching 7 bases. This CDR3 region has 13 residues. Unmatched junction bases numbered 6, after V lost 6 bases and J lost 5 bases. CDR3 sequence (DNA): TGTGCCAGCAGCCTCGGACAGGAATATGGCTACACCTTC. Its protein is CASSLGQEYGYTF.

To note about this clonotype: The DNA is omitted, as the CDR3 cannot be located on it reliably, and the CDR3 follows TCRdb's listing. The chain carries TRBV11-2 and TRBJ1-2; the table calls TRBD1, which could not be checked here. The CDR3 length is 12 residues, termini included. Germline values: CDR1 SGHAT, CDR2 FQNNGV. This CDR3 reads CASSFGQGASTF.

V and J are TRBV12-3 or TRBV12-4 and TRBJ1-2; D might be TRBD1 (5 bases). Trimming removed 4 bases at V and 7 bases at J, with 13 bases between. CDR3 size: 13 residues. Here the CDR3 reads CASSSASGGGYTF. The CDR3 nucleotides are TGTGCCAGCAGTTCCGCGTCCGGGGGTGGCTACACCTTC.

This clonotype has only a few counts. The chain links TRBV12-3 or TRBV12-4 to TRBJ1-2; a weak D match, TRBD1 (5 bases). The V and J ends lost 6 bases and 7 bases respectively, with 15 bases between them. The CDR3 runs to 13 residues. The CDR3 DNA sequence: TGTGCCAGCAGACTGCAGGGAGCTAGTGGCTACACCTTC. Translation gives CASRLQGASGYTF.

The chain is built from TRBV28 and TRBJ2-6; maybe TRBD1 (6 bases). The CDR3 is 17 amino acids. With 2 bases removed from V and 0 bases from J, the gap between germline ends came to 11 bases. Germline CDR1 is MDHEN and CDR2 is SYDVKM. DNA of the CDR3: TGTGCCAGCAGTTTAGGGGGCCACCTCTCTGGGGCCAACGTCCTGACTTTC. Its protein is CASSLGGHLSGANVLTF.

The chain combines TRBV15 with TRBJ2-2; D gene ambiguous. This CDR3 spans 11 amino acids. Germline CDR1 reads LNHNV; CDR2 reads YYDKDF (reference sequence). Trimming stripped 0 bases from V and 11 bases from J, with 4 bases between. This CDR3 reads CATSRDLELFF. The CDR3 DNA follows: TGTGCCACCAGCAGAGATCTAGAGCTGTTTTTT.

The chain carries TRBV10-1 and TRBJ2-7; 9 bases agree with TRBD1. Losses at the gene ends were 2 bases for V and 4 bases for J; bases not matched to a gene: 3. This CDR3 contains 14 residues. The germline V gene encodes CDR1 WNHNN and CDR2 SYGVQD (reference sequence). In nucleotides, the CDR3 is TGCGCCAGCAGTGAGGGGACAGGGCTTTACGAGCAGTACTTC. This gives the protein CASSEGTGLYEQYF.

This clonotype was observed at least ten times. CDR3 loop: CSVVASTGSTDTQYF. Here the CDR3 DNA reads TGCAGCGTTGTAGCCTCGACGGGGTCCACAGATACGCAGTATTTT. The rearrangement joins TRBV29-1 to TRBJ2-3; possibly TRBD2 for D (5 bases). V was clipped by 4 bases and J by 2 bases, with 16 bases between them. From germline, CDR1 is SQVTM and CDR2 ANQGSEA. The CDR3 is 15 residues long.